The sequence of this T cell receptor (beta chain) was determined in a study of vaccination and CD4 T cells after COVID-19. The CDR3 sequence is 16 residues long. The germline V gene encodes CDR1 SGHDT and CDR2 YYEEEE. Deletions cut 6 bases from V and 0 bases from J, with 18 bases between. Treatment specified: approximately 9-day PBMC culture with coronavirus spike peptide pools or control peptides (ViraFEST assay). Ahead of the COVID-19 pandemic (2011-2018), the CD4+ T cells of the unexposed donor were collected. Findings and limits, study-wide: Convalescent patients displayed spike mono-reactivity in 304 of 307 vaccine-specific clones.

Sequencing of the DNA from cultured CD4+ T cells was carried out with the Oncomine TCR Beta short-read assay. After culture, CD4+ T cells served as the source for genomic DNA extraction. TCRdb reanalysed the PCR reads using MiXCR and keeps one entry per CDR3 protein. The sample shows 9,500 to 13,000 distinct CDR3 sequences, 30% of them seen only once. Details on this clonotype: No antigen is known for it.

The specimen sequenced was CD4+ T cells from blood, cultured in vitro. V is TRBV5-6 and J is TRBJ1-1; D possibly corresponds to TRBD1 (5 bases). The clonotype comes from a human donor in good health. CDR3 in DNA: TGTGCCAGCATCTCCCAGGGAGCAGGGTTGAACACTGAAGCTTTCTTT. This codes for CASISQGAGLNTEAFF.